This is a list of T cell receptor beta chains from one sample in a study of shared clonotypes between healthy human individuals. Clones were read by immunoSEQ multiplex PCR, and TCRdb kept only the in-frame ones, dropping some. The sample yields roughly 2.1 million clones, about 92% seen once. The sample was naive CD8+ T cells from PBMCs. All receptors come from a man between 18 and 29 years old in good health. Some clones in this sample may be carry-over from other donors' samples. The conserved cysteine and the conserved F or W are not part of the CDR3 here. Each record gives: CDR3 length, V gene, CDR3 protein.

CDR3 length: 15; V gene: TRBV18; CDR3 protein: ASSPNRGVQEGNEQF
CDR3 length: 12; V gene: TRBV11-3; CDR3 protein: ASSPGTGGYEQY
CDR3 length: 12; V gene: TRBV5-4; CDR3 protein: ASSFWGITDTQY
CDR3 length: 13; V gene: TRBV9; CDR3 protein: ASSARLAGGREQF
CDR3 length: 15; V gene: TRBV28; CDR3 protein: ASSWGASGKFTDTQY
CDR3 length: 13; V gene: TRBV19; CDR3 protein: ASSRRRDLNTEAF
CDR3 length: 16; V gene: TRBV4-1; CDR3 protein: ASSQVERVAGGSYEQY
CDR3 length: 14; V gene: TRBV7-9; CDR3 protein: ASSLAGRRDTGELF
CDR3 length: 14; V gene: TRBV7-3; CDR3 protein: ASRATAQGLTDTQY
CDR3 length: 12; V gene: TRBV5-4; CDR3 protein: ASSSVPGTGELF
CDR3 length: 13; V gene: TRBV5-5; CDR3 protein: ASSLVREGTGELF
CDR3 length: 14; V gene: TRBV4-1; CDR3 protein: ASSPGQWSANTEAF
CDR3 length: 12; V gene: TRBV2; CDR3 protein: ASSPADSTDTQY
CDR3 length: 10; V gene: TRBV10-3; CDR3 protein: AISGQPREQF
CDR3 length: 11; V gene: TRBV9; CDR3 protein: ASSVTEVNTQY
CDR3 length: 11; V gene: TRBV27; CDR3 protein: ASGDRLNLGYT
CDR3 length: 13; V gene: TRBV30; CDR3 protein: AWSGDRLSSYEQY
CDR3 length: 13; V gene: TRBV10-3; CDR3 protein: AISESTGGPYGYT
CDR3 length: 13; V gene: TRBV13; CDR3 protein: ASLQTSGGTDTQY
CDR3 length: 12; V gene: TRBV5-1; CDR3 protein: ASRHRPGVDEQF
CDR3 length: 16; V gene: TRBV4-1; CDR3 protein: ASSQEPGFTSGPYPQY
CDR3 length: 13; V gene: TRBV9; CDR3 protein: ASSVDGGSSYEQY
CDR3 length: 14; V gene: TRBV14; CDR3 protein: ASSQDPLRVNTEAF
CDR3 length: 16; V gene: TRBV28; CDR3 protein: ASSLTERTSGPTDTQY
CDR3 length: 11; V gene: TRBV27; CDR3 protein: ASSFWGQGEAF
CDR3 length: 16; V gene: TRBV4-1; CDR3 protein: ASSQEGVNWVSSYEQY
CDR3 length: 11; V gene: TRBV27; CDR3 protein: ASSLGPSYEQY
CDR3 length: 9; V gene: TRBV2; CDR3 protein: ASILVDTQY
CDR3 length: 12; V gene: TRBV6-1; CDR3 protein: ASSDMLAADTQY
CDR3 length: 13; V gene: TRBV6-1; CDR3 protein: ASRTSTGLNGELF
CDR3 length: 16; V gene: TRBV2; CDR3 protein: ASSGGLAGGPSYNEQF
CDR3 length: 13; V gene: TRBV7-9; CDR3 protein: ASSLVGRWEETQY
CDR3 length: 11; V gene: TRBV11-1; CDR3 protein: ASSQATENTIY
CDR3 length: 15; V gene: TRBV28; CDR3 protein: ASSFLPGQGGGTEAF
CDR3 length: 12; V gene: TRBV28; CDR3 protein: ASSPGTSYNEQF
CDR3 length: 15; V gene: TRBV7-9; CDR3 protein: ASSPPPQGAVNEKLF
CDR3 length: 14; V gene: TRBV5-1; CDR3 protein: ASSPDRLSRNEKLF
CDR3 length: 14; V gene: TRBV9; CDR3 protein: ASSVVTSGSTGELF
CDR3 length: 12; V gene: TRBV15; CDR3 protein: ATSRGAGIYEQY
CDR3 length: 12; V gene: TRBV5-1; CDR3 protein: ASRTTISYNEQF
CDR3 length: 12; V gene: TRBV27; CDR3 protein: ASRLYGTHYEQY
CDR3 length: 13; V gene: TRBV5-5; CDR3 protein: ASSLEAPGLYEQY
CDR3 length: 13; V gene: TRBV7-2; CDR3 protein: ASSPGPGGAGEQY
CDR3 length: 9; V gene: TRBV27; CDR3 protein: ASGHRVGAF
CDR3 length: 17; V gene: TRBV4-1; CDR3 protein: ASSQPRNNIVPSHYGYT
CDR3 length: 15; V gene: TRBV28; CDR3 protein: ASSLAGTGWDTGELF
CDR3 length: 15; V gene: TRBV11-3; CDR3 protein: ASSLTLAGGSSYEQY
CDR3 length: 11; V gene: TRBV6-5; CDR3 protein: ASRNGTGNEQF
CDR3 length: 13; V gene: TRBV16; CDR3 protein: ASSPPGAGIYGYT
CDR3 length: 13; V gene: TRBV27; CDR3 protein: ASSLSRGRTDTQY
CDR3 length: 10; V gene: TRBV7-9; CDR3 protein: ASSTPGTEKH
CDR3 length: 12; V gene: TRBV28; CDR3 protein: ASSLSIGAHEQY
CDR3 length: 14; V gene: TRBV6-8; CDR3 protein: ATTRRAGGSRETQY
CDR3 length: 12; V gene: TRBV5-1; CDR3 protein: ASSPRLTPYEQY
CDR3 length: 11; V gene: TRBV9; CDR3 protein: ASSGGTDNEQF